A single sample is the source of the 19 T cell receptor beta chains below, sequenced in a study of blood T cell repertoires in COVID-19 (TCRdb year 2020). Libraries were prepared through the immunoSEQ multiplex PCR assay. TCRdb provides this immuneACCESS table in a form limited to in-frame rearrangements. Some clones are lacking; in checked studies, under half of them reflect an unresolved V gene, and why the rest are absent is not known. This sample holds hundreds of thousands of clones; roughly 90% were observed only once. The ten largest clones capture around 2.7% of the sample. The material sequenced was PBMCs or T cells enriched from blood (not recorded which). The receptor source for this set is a man in his 60s who had recovered from COVID-19.

V gene TRBV11-3 combines with J gene TRBJ2-3, with D possibly matching TRBD2 (6 bases). This CDR3 is built from 15 residues. CDR1 is SGHNT, CDR2 YENEEA, per germline. V lost 1 base, J lost 5 bases, and 13 bases lay in between. The CDR3 region is CASSLGPWGEDTQYF. Written as DNA, the CDR3 is TGTGCCAGCAGCTTAGGTCCATGGGGGGAAGATACGCAGTATTTT. The variable domain in full, completed from reference TRBV11-3 and TRBJ2-3, reads EAGVVQSPRYKIIEKKQPVAFWCNPISGHNTLYWYLQNLGQGPELLIRYENEEAVDDSQLPKDRFSAERLKGVDSTLKIQPAELGDSAVYLCASSLGPWGEDTQYFGPGTRLTVL.

V is TRBV6-4 and J is TRBJ2-2, with 7 bases matching TRBD1. The J segment lost 2 bases and the V segment lost 7 bases, leaving 10 bases of the junction unmatched. Germline V gives CDR1 MRHNA, CDR2 SNTAGT. This CDR3 is 16 amino acids long. The CDR3, as DNA: TGTGCCAGCAAATCGTCCGGGACAGCAAACACCGGGGAGCTGTTTTTT. Amino acids: CASKSSGTANTGELFF.

The rearrangement joins TRBV4-3 to TRBJ1-2; TRBD1 matches 8 bases. From germline, CDR1 is LGHNA and CDR2 YSLEER. The CDR3 is made up of 15 amino acids. J gave up 6 bases and V 2 bases, and 8 bases lay outside the gene matches. CDR3 residues: CASSQNRGAGDGYTF. The CDR3, as DNA: TGCGCCAGCAGCCAAAACAGGGGGGCAGGTGATGGCTACACCTTC.

This clone was counted once. The J gene is TRBJ2-5, the V gene TRBV6-2 or TRBV6-3; 8 positions agree with TRBD2. V lost 2 bases, J lost 2 bases, and 7 bases stayed unmatched. CDR1 and CDR2 (germline): MNHEY, SVGEGT. The CDR3 sequence is 16 residues long. The CDR3 nucleotides are TGTGCCAGCAGTTACGTGGCGGGGGGCACACAAGAGACCCAGTACTTC. It specifies CASSYVAGGTQETQYF.

V gene TRBV5-5 combines with J gene TRBJ2-7; 11 bases agree with TRBD1. Looked up from germline, CDR1 is SGHKS and CDR2 is YYEKEE (reference sequence). V lost 1 base and J lost 5; bases outside the gene matches: 2. This CDR3 has 14 amino acids. DNA of the CDR3: TGTGCCAGCAGCTTGAGGACAGGGGGCGACGAGCAGTACTTC. It yields the protein CASSLRTGGDEQYF. The whole variable domain, remainder taken from reference TRBV5-5 and TRBJ2-7, is DAGVTQSPTHLIKTRGQQVTLRCSPISGHKSVSWYQQVLGQGPQFIFQYYEKEERGRGNFPDRFSARQFPNYSSELNVNALLLGDSALYLCASSLRTGGDEQYFGPGTRLTVT.

The chain couples TRBV11-2 to TRBJ2-5; D is unresolved. With 1 base removed from V and 5 bases from J, the gap between germline ends came to 11 bases. The CDR3 totals 14 residues. Germline CDR1 and CDR2: SGHAT and FQNNGV. The CDR3 nucleotides read TGTGCCAGCAGCTTAGCTGTGAGATCGGAGACCCAGTACTTC. It codes for CASSLAVRSETQYF. Complete variable domain (other parts from reference TRBV11-2 and TRBJ2-5): EAGVAQSPRYKIIEKRQSVAFWCNPISGHATLYWYQQILGQGPKLLIQFQNNGVVDDSQLPKDRFSAERLKGVDSTLKIQPAKLEDSAVYLCASSLAVRSETQYFGPGTRLLVL.

This chain connects TRBV30 to TRBJ2-3, with TRBD2 matching 7 bases. This CDR3 has 13 residues. Losses at the gene ends were 5 bases for V and 2 bases for J; bases not matched to a gene: 4. Germline V gene data show CDR1 as GTSNPN and CDR2 as SVGIG (reference sequence). The CDR3 region is CAWELADTDTQYF. The CDR3 DNA reads TGTGCCTGGGAGCTAGCGGACACAGATACGCAGTATTTT.

This chain joins TRBV29-1 and TRBJ1-2; 7 bases match TRBD1. The V and J ends lost 4 bases and 3 bases, in that order; junction bases with no gene match: 5. This CDR3 has 13 residues. Germline-derived CDR1 and CDR2 are SQVTM and ANQGSEA. CDR3 amino acids: CSVGGRGDYGYTF. CDR3 DNA: TGCAGCGTTGGCGGCAGGGGGGACTATGGCTACACCTTC. The variable domain in full, completed from reference TRBV29-1 and TRBJ1-2, reads SAVISQKPSRDICQRGTSLTIQCQVDSQVTMMFWYRQQPGQSLTLIATANQGSEATYESGFVIDKFPISRPNLTFSTLTVSNMSPEDSSIYLCSVGGRGDYGYTFGSGTRLTVV.

The chain is built from TRBV14 and TRBJ2-2; D is possibly TRBD2 (5 bases). This CDR3 has 14 residues. The germline V gene encodes CDR1 SGHDN and CDR2 FVKESK. V lost 6 bases, J lost 2 bases, and 10 bases lay in between. CDR3 residues: CASRASGNTGELFF. The CDR3 DNA follows: TGTGCCAGCAGAGCATCGGGAAACACCGGGGAGCTGTTTTTT.

The chain uses TRBV2 and TRBJ2-7, with a possible D match to TRBD1 (6 bases). V lost 5 bases and J lost 6, with 17 bases in between. The CDR3 totals 14 residues. The germline V gene has CDR1 SNHLY and CDR2 FYNNEI. The CDR3 reads CASSQDRLVGEQYF. For the CDR3, the DNA is TGTGCCAGCAGTCAAGACAGGTTAGTTGGCGAGCAGTACTTC. Full variable domain (remainder filled in from reference TRBV2 and TRBJ2-7): EPEVTQTPSHQVTQMGQEVILRCVPISNHLYFYWYRQILGQKVEFLVSFYNNEISEKSEIFDDQFSVERPDGSNFTLKIRSTKLEDSAMYFCASSQDRLVGEQYFGPGTRLTVT.

This rearrangement joins TRBV18 to TRBJ2-3; 7 bases fit TRBD1. CDR3 size: 17 residues. Germline V gene lookup returns CDR1 KGHSH and CDR2 LQKENI. The trim removed 3 bases at V and 2 bases at J, leaving 11 bases unmatched. CDR3 region: CASSPLTDRLPTDTQYF. The CDR3 nucleotides are TGTGCCAGCTCACCGTTAACGGACAGGTTACCCACAGATACGCAGTATTTT.

The chain employs TRBV18 and TRBJ2-3, with TRBD1 matching 7 bases. V trimming: 3 bases; J trimming: 2 bases; junction bases outside the gene matches: 11. This CDR3 region has 17 residues. The germline CDR1 and CDR2 sequences are KGHSH and LQKENI. In DNA, the CDR3 is TGTGCCAGCTCACCCCTGCCCGGGACAGAGAACACAGATACGCAGTATTTT. This sequence encodes CASSPLPGTENTDTQYF.

V and J are TRBV6-5 and TRBJ2-3; no firm D call. The CDR3 sequence is 14 residues long. V was shortened by 6 bases and J by 2 bases, with 12 bases between the two germline ends. Germline CDR1 MNHEY, CDR2 SVGAGI. The CDR3 nucleotides are TGTGCCAGCAGGGTATCCCTACCCACAGATACGCAGTATTTT. Its translation is CASRVSLPTDTQYF.

The chain joins TRBV5-1 to TRBJ2-1, with D maybe TRBD1 (6 bases). Germline V gives CDR1 SGHRS, CDR2 YFSETQ. The CDR3 consists of 13 residues. V dropped 0 bases and J dropped 8 bases, with 9 bases sitting between them. CDR3 sequence (DNA): TGCGCCAGCAGCTTGGCCAGGGGAGATGAGCAGTTCTTC. This gives the protein CASSLARGDEQFF.

Note on this clone: The sample carries other DNA sequences with the same CDR3. The chain is built from TRBV9 and TRBJ1-1, with unresolved D. The V end lost 2 bases, the J end lost 0 bases, and 8 bases lay between the germline ends. Germline V lookup: CDR1 SGDLS, CDR2 YYNGEE. CDR3 length: 14 residues. CDR3 amino acids: CASSVGRVNTEAFF. CDR3 in DNA: TGTGCCAGCAGCGTGGGGAGAGTGAACACTGAAGCTTTCTTT.

The gene calls are TRBV5-6 and TRBJ1-4, with D unresolved. V was shortened by 4 bases and J by 7 bases, with 11 bases between the two germline ends. The CDR3 covers 13 residues. Germline lookup yields CDR1 SGHDT and CDR2 YYEEEE. The DNA of the CDR3 is TGTGCCAGCAGCCGGGATCCTAGTGAAAAACTGTTTTTT. Translation gives CASSRDPSEKLFF.

J is TRBJ2-1 and V is TRBV6-5; 9 nucleotides align to TRBD1. The CDR3 totals 15 residues. In germline, CDR1 is MNHEY, CDR2 SVGAGI. V lost 6 bases, J lost 2 bases, and 5 bases stayed unmatched. The CDR3 region is CASSPRQGAYNEQFF. The CDR3 DNA is TGTGCCAGCAGCCCCCGACAGGGGGCCTACAATGAGCAGTTCTTC.

This clone was recorded only once. The V and J genes are TRBV7-9 and TRBJ2-7; 10 bases match TRBD2. The CDR3 is 14 amino acids. V trimming: 4 bases; J trimming: 6 bases; junction bases outside the gene matches: 6. Germline CDR1 SEHNR, CDR2 FQNEAQ (reference sequence). The CDR3 here is CASSSGLASAEQYF. CDR3 DNA sequence: TGTGCCAGCAGCTCGGGACTAGCGTCGGCCGAGCAGTACTTC.

The count of this clone is one. The genes are TRBV4-1 and TRBJ1-4; possibly TRBD1 for D (5 bases). There are 15 residues in the CDR3. The germline V gene encodes CDR1 MGHRA and CDR2 YSYEKL. The V end was cut by 0 bases, the J end by 5 bases, with 10 bases between. The CDR3 region has the DNA TGCGCCAGCAGCCAAGATGTGAGACAGAATGAAAAACTGTTTTTT. This encodes CASSQDVRQNEKLFF.